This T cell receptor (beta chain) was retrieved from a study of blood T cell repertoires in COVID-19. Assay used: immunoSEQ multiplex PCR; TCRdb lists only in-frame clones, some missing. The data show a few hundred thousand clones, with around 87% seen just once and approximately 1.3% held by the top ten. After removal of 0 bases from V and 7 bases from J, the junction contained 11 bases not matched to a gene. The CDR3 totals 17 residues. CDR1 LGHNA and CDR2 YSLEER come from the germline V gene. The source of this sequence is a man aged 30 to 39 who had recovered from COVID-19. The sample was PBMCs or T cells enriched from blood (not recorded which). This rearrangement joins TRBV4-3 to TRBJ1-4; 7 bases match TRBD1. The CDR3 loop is CASSQDGGGASFEKLFF. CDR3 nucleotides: TGCGCCAGCAGCCAAGATGGAGGGGGCGCCTCTTTTGAAAAACTGTTTTTT.